This T cell receptor (beta chain) is from a study of T cell clusters in autoimmune cytopenias (dated by TCRdb to the late 2010s). Study-wide context: TRB sequencing reached a median depth of around 50,000 reads per sample and yielded a median of roughly 2,500 distinct TRB clonotypes per sample. Alongside healthy, CLL and autoimmune hepatitis controls, autoimmune cytopenia patients had their peripheral blood TRB and IGH repertoires sequenced at active disease and again during treatment follow-up. The goal of the study was to determine whether autoimmune cytopenia patients have a disease-specific immune repertoire signature that could serve as a blood-based biomarker.

Going by frequency, this clonotype is medium-sized (0.01 to 0.1%); no count is logged. Its antigen target is currently unknown. For each sample, TRB amplification used about 0.25 ug of peripheral blood genomic DNA, equal to roughly 38,000 genome equivalents. Multiplex PCR with a touch-down protocol amplified TRB rearrangements, with the TRB-A and TRB-B primer pools combined in a single tube. Illumina adapters and sample indices were added to the amplicons through two consecutive PCR reactions using Phusion HS II polymerase. After gel purification with the NucleoSpin Gel and PCR Clean-up kit, the amplicons were quantified by Qubit and checked for quality on an Agilent 2100 Bioanalyzer. Sequencing of the libraries was done on an Illumina MiSeq with 600-cycle, single-indexed, paired-end runs. In the authors' own workflow: MiXCR version 2.1.12 with the default MiXCR reference library was used to align and assemble TRB reads. A clone was defined by each unique CDR3 nucleotide sequence, and the analysis included only productive sequences supported by at least two reads. Alpha-parameterized diversity profiles (alpha 0 to 5), including the Shannon (alpha 1) and Simpson (alpha 2) indices, were computed with an R script to assess repertoire diversity. Combinatorial TRB VJ usage was calculated with the tcR package and was compared between cohorts by principal component analysis performed with ade4. GLIPH clustering of TCRbeta CDR3s was carried out on cohort pairs matched by age and read depth, and cluster frequencies were compared by Wilcoxon test. TCRdb reprocessed the reads and lists each CDR3 protein sequence as a single entry, with no DNA. Clone size and V and J calls follow TCRdb, not the original study. The sample has almost 6,000 distinct CDR3 sequences on record. The top ten clones comprise approximately 8% of the sample.

What the study reported, not specific to this receptor: The TRB repertoire shifts, including less even repertoires in secondary cytopenia and CLL, mostly reflected lymphoma bias and not autoimmunity. The cluster-lack signature was not observed for secondary cytopenia versus CLL, as the signature was apparently masked by the dominant lymphoma-associated repertoire. The T cell clusters were defined in silico only, and their functional role remained to be validated experimentally. GLIPH results suggested that primary autoimmune cytopenia patients were missing physiological T cell clusters, with under 55 clusters found only in healthy donors compared with roughly 15 found only in patients. Compared with active autoimmune hepatitis patients, healthy donors had almost three times as many exclusive TRB clusters, a finding consistent with an autoimmunity-wide signature.

The material sequenced was peripheral blood. This sequence originates from a human donor with an autoimmune cytopenia or autoimmune hepatitis (not recorded which).

Here the CDR3 is given as CSVDRVGGYTF. The chain was built from TRBV29-1 and TRBJ1-2; TCRdb names TRBD1, which stays unverified in the absence of DNA. The CDR3 goes from the cysteine to the phenylalanine over 11 residues. The protein alone is recorded here. For CDR1 and CDR2, the germline V gene lists SQVTM and ANQGSEA.